One and the same sample provided the 6 T cell receptor beta chains below, sequenced in a study of blood T cell repertoires in COVID-19. Assay used: immunoSEQ multiplex PCR; TCRdb lists only in-frame clones, some missing. The top ten clones hold about 1% of a sample with a few hundred thousand clones, around 90% of them seen once. Sequenced: peripheral blood. These receptor sequences come from a woman in her thirties or forties with COVID-19, enrolled during active disease.

The CDR3 DNA reads TGTGCCAGCAGCTTAAGTCTCGGTCGACAGGGAAGAAACACCATATATTTT. This gives the protein CASSLSLGRQGRNTIYF. The rearrangement joins TRBV5-5 to TRBJ1-3, with 7 nucleotides matching TRBD1. CDR3 length: 17 amino acids. The germline gives CDR1 SGHKS, CDR2 YYEKEE (reference sequence). Trimming at V came to 2 bases and at J to 5 bases, leaving 13 bases not matched to a gene.

V gene TRBV7-9 combines with J gene TRBJ2-2; 8 bases align to TRBD2. The J segment lost 5 bases and the V segment lost 0 bases, leaving 8 bases of the junction unmatched. CDR3 length: 17 amino acids. Germline assignment: CDR1 SEHNR and CDR2 FQNEAQ (reference sequence). CDR3 sequence: CASSLAGLAGVTGELFF. The CDR3 coding sequence is TGTGCCAGCAGCTTAGCAGGTCTAGCGGGTGTTACCGGGGAGCTGTTTTTT.

The chain has TRBV14 and TRBJ2-7, with TRBD1 matching over 10 bases. Unmatched junction bases numbered 2, after V lost 3 bases and J lost 3 bases. The CDR3 contains 14 residues. Per germline, CDR1 SGHDN and CDR2 FVKESK. In nucleotides, the CDR3 is TGTGCCAGCAGCCACGGGACAGGGGTCTACGAGCAGTACTTC. Translating gives CASSHGTGVYEQYF. Filled out from reference TRBV14 and TRBJ2-7, the complete variable domain reads EAGVTQFPSHSVIEKGQTVTLRCDPISGHDNLYWYRRVMGKEIKFLLHFVKESKQDESGMPNNRFLAERTGGTYSTLKVQPAELEDSGVYFCASSHGTGVYEQYFGPGTRLTVT.

The rearrangement joins TRBV5-4 to TRBJ2-7; D might be TRBD2 (6 bases). Trimming removed 3 bases from V and 3 bases from J, with 10 bases in between. The CDR3 length is 13 residues. Looked up from germline, CDR1 is SGHNT and CDR2 is YYREEE (reference sequence). CDR3 sequence: CASSWAGGYEQYF. In nucleotides, the CDR3 is TGTGCCAGCAGCTGGGCCGGGGGCTACGAGCAGTACTTC.

V and J are TRBV5-1 and TRBJ2-7; 12 bases are shared with TRBD1. Germline V gives CDR1 SGHRS, CDR2 YFSETQ. J lost 5 bases, V lost 2 bases, and 8 bases had no gene match. The CDR3 sequence is 16 residues long. CDR3 nucleotide sequence: TGCGCCAGCAGCTTAGCCGGGACAGGGGGCATAGACGAGCAGTACTTC. Its protein product is CASSLAGTGGIDEQYF.

The chain uses TRBV6-5 and TRBJ1-4; TRBD1 matches at 9 bases. Per the germline V gene, CDR1 is MNHEY and CDR2 is SVGAGI. V shed 1 base, J shed 6 bases, and the junction held 3 bases outside the gene matches. This CDR3 has 15 residues. DNA for the CDR3: TGTGCCAGCAGTTACTTCCGGGACAGGGATGAAAAACTGTTTTTT. This sequence encodes CASSYFRDRDEKLFF.